These 3 T cell receptor beta chains share one sample of origin, sequenced in a study of T-cell memory formation after mild COVID-19. TCRdb passed the 5' RACE reads through MiXCR, listing each CDR3 protein once. Altogether some 260,000 distinct CDR3 sequences are present, about 16% being singletons, with the ten largest covering 3.5% to 4%. The sequencing sample was made of PBMCs or a T cell subset sorted from them (not recorded which). Receptors originate from a man aged 18 to 35 who had mild COVID-19 (a few samples of this study predate the infection). Cell type and time point are not known.

A few counts support this clonotype. The rearrangement joins TRBV6-2 or TRBV6-3 to TRBJ2-5; TRBD2 agrees at 11 bases. V dropped 10 bases and J dropped 0; count of bases not matched to a gene: 4. CDR1 and CDR2 (germline): MNHEY, SVGEGT. This CDR3 is built from 14 residues. The CDR3 region has the DNA TGTGCCACCGTAGCGGGGGGGAACCAAGAGACCCAGTACTTC. Its protein is CATVAGGNQETQYF.

This clonotype was seen more than once but under ten times. The rearrangement links TRBV5-1 to TRBJ2-5; 7 bases are a match to TRBD2. V was clipped by 1 base and J by 1 base; unmatched bases: 10. The CDR3 covers 17 residues. Germline V CDR1 and CDR2: SGHRS, YFSETQ. Here the CDR3 reads CASSLFMGGGLQETQYF. CDR3 bases: TGCGCCAGCAGCTTGTTTATGGGCGGGGGACTCCAAGAGACCCAGTACTTC. Full variable domain (outside the CDR3, taken from reference TRBV5-1 and TRBJ2-5): KAGVTQTPRYLIKTRGQQVTLSCSPISGHRSVSWYQQTPGQGLQFLFEYFSETQRNKGNFPGRFSGRQFSNSRSEMNVSTLELGDSALYLCASSLFMGGGLQETQYFGPGTRLLVL.

Ten or more counts support this clonotype. This chain joins TRBV29-1 and TRBJ2-5; D remains ambiguous. The CDR3 has 12 amino acids. Trimming removed 4 bases from V and 3 bases from J, with 9 bases in between. Per germline, CDR1 SQVTM and CDR2 ANQGSEA. CDR3 DNA: TGCAGCGTTGTATCCAGCAAAGAGACCCAGTACTTC. It encodes CSVVSSKETQYF.